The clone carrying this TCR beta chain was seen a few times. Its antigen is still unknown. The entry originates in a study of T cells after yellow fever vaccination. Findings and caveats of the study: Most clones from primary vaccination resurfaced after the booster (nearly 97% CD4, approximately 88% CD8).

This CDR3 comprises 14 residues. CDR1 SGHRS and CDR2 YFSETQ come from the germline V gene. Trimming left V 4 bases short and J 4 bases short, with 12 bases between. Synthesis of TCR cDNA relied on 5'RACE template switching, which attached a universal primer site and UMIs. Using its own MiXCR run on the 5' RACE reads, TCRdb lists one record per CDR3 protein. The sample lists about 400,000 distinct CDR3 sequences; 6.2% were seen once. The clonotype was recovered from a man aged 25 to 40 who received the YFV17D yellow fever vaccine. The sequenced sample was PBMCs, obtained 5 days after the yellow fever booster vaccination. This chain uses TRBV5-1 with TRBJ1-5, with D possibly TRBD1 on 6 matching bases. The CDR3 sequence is CASSPGHTNQPQHF. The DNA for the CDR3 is TGCGCCAGCAGCCCGGGACATACAAATCAGCCCCAGCATTTT.